This note documents a single T cell receptor beta chain sequence. Its antigen is unidentified. The sample is drawn from a study of graft-versus-host responses after intestinal transplantation. With 4 bases removed from V and 4 bases from J, the gap between germline ends came to 13 bases. From germline, CDR1 is LNHNV and CDR2 YYDKDF (reference sequence). The CDR3 is made up of 14 amino acids. The data were produced by immunoSEQ multiplex PCR, yet TCRdb's version contains in-frame clones alone and is incomplete. The repertoire holds about 120,000 clones, with 95% as singletons. The rearrangement uses TRBV15 and TRBJ1-1; tentative D call: TRBD1 (6 bases). This sequence originates from a human donor who received an intestinal transplant. Here the sequenced sample was unstimulated CD8+ T cells sorted from spleen or lymph node cells, taken before intestinal transplant. The CDR3 bases are TGTGCCACCAGCATCAACAGAGGGGGCACTGAAGCTTTCTTT. This encodes CATSINRGGTEAFF. The full variable domain, its missing parts supplied by reference TRBV15 and TRBJ1-1, is DAMVIQNPRYQVTQFGKPVTLSCSQTLNHNVMYWYQQKSSQAPKLLFHYYDKDFNNEADTPDNFQSRRPNTSFCFLDIRSPGLGDTAMYLCATSINRGGTEAFFGQGTRLTVV.